This TCR beta chain stems from a study of post-analysis software for immune sequencing data. About the study: Relapsing-remitting, secondary progressive and progressive-relapsing courses of multiple sclerosis were included.

Remarks on this clonotype: Its antigen is as yet unknown.

Whole-study results and caveats: Included in a set of roughly five TRBV segments more frequent in patients than controls were TRBV5-6, TRBV5-1 and TRBV20-1. Strong co-clustering by F measure was evident for samples that had been prepared in the same batch. Controls' normalized Chao1 diversity significantly exceeded that of multiple sclerosis patients.

Each TCR beta cDNA library carried unique molecular identifiers. Once about 0.95 to 10 million T cells were used, approximately 520,000 cDNA molecules resulted. TCRdb ran MiXCR on the PCR reads and lists one entry per CDR3 protein. In the table there are about 820,000 distinct CDR3 sequences, approximately 57% of which are singletons. CDR1 is SEHNR and CDR2 is FQNEAQ in the germline V gene (reference sequence). This CDR3 has 15 amino acids. Between the trimmed V and J ends, which lost 4 bases and 2 bases, there was a span of 12 bases. The specimen sequenced was blood. This chain connects TRBV7-9 to TRBJ1-5; D unresolved. This receptor was obtained from a girl between 5 and 17 years old with multiple sclerosis. CDR3: CASSSTRNGNQPQHF. CDR3 bases: TGTGCCAGCAGCTCTACGAGGAACGGCAATCAGCCCCAGCATTTT.